These 23 T cell receptor beta chains were sequenced from one sample in a study of brain T cells in children with intractable seizures. As for time point: blood from clinic visit 5 months post-surgery; TSC patient then seizure free. TCRdb's copy holds only in-frame clones and misses some; the assay was immunoSEQ multiplex PCR. The repertoire has under 400,000 clones, about 93% of them found once; the top ten carry under 7%. The specimen was peripheral blood, collected about 5 months after surgery. The receptors originated from a boy younger than two with tuberous sclerosis and intractable seizures.

The chain uses TRBV6-4 and TRBJ1-1; D unresolved. Germline CDR1 reads MRHNA; CDR2 reads SNTAGT. V lost 0 bases and J 12 bases, leaving 14 bases between the germline ends. This CDR3 is 13 amino acids long. CDR3 sequence reads: CASSDSPGFGTFF. Written as DNA, the CDR3 is TGTGCCAGCAGTGACTCGCCCGGTTTCGGGACTTTCTTT.

The CDR3 reads CATSRERAPNTGELFF. The CDR3 coding sequence is TGTGCCACCAGCAGAGAAAGGGCCCCTAACACCGGGGAGCTGTTTTTT. V is TRBV15 and J is TRBJ2-2; D remains ambiguous. V was clipped by 0 bases and J by 2 bases, with 10 bases between them. The CDR3 sequence is 16 residues long. CDR1 and CDR2 from the germline V gene are LNHNV and YYDKDF (reference sequence).

The chain is built from TRBV5-6 and TRBJ2-7; 13 bases align to TRBD2. Germline lookup yields CDR1 SGHDT and CDR2 YYEEEE. The V and J ends lost 4 bases and 2 bases, in that order; junction bases with no gene match: 12. The CDR3 covers 18 residues. CDR3 bases: TGTGCCAGCAGCCAAACTAGCGGGGGGGCCATTCGTACCTACGAGCAGTACTTC. Protein sequence: CASSQTSGGAIRTYEQYF.

J is TRBJ2-7 and V is TRBV6-5, with 7 bases lining up with TRBD2. V trimming: 7 bases; J trimming: 2 bases; junction bases outside the gene matches: 8. Per the germline V gene, CDR1 is MNHEY and CDR2 is SVGAGI. The CDR3 loop spans 14 amino acids. CDR3 loop: CASKRLAPTYEQYF. In nucleotides, the CDR3 is TGTGCCAGCAAACGACTAGCCCCCACCTACGAGCAGTACTTC.

The V gene is TRBV2, the J gene TRBJ1-5, with D possibly being TRBD1 (6 bases). There are 14 residues in the CDR3. CDR1 and CDR2 from the germline V gene are SNHLY and FYNNEI. Trimming left V 5 bases short and J 5 bases short, with 13 bases between. The CDR3 region has the DNA TGTGCCAGCAGTCTTGACAGGAATTATCAGCCCCAGCATTTT. It codes for CASSLDRNYQPQHF.

This clone was seen a handful of times. The chain employs TRBV5-4 and TRBJ2-7; D gene uncertain. This CDR3 contains 12 residues. Germline values: CDR1 SGHNT, CDR2 YYREEE (reference sequence). V was cut by 4 bases and J by 0 bases, with 5 bases left in between. The CDR3 loop is CASSLSSYEQYF. The DNA for the CDR3 is TGTGCCAGCAGCCTATCCTCCTACGAGCAGTACTTC.

The rearrangement uses TRBV5-6 and TRBJ2-7, with D hard to call. This CDR3 comprises 14 residues. Germline CDR1 reads SGHDT; CDR2 reads YYEEEE. Trimming took off 1 base at V and 7 bases at J, with 15 bases between the two ends. CDR3 coding DNA: TGTGCCAGCAGCTTGTGGATGGTGGCTGGGGAGCAGTACTTC. Residues: CASSLWMVAGEQYF.

V gene TRBV10-3 combines with J gene TRBJ2-1; D unresolved. V gave up 4 bases and J gave up 7 bases, with 5 bases separating them. CDR3 size: 11 residues. CDR1 is ENHRY and CDR2 is SYGVKD in the germline V gene. The CDR3 spells CAISVGNEQFF. CDR3 bases: TGTGCCATCAGTGTGGGTAATGAGCAGTTCTTC.

The chain is built from TRBV2 and TRBJ1-2; D is uncertain. The germline CDR1 and CDR2 sequences are SNHLY and FYNNEI. This CDR3 comprises 12 residues. The ends were cut back, 7 bases at V and 9 bases at J, with 15 bases in the middle. This CDR3 is CASKAHMKSYTF. For the CDR3, the DNA is TGTGCCAGCAAGGCGCACATGAAAAGCTACACCTTC.

This sequence joins TRBV4-1 and TRBJ2-7, with TRBD2 matching 10 bases. This CDR3 is 16 amino acids long. Germline V gene lookup returns CDR1 MGHRA and CDR2 YSYEKL. Trimming removed 3 bases from V and 2 bases from J; junction bases left unmatched: 7. The CDR3 is CASSHTSGISPYEQYF. The CDR3 DNA is TGCGCCAGCAGCCATACTAGCGGGATTAGTCCCTACGAGCAGTACTTC.

This chain uses TRBV5-1 with TRBJ1-4; D gene unclear. CDR1 and CDR2 from the germline V gene are SGHRS and YFSETQ. The CDR3 covers 16 residues. V lost 0 bases, J lost 0 bases, and 9 bases lay in between. CDR3 sequence reads: CASSLVGVSTNEKLFF. CDR3 DNA: TGCGCCAGCAGCTTGGTTGGAGTATCAACTAATGAAAAACTGTTTTTT.

The CDR3 region is CASTPGGYGYTF. In DNA form, the CDR3 reads TGTGCCAGCACCCCAGGAGGTTATGGCTACACCTTC. The rearrangement uses TRBV12-3 or TRBV12-4 and TRBJ1-2, with D uncertain. V lost 7 bases to trimming and J lost 5 bases, with 11 bases between them. This CDR3 spans 12 amino acids.

The rearrangement links TRBV29-1 to TRBJ2-7; TRBD2 matches at 11 bases. The CDR3 sequence is 14 residues long. Germline V gene lookup returns CDR1 SQVTM and CDR2 ANQGSEA. Losses at the gene ends were 0 bases for V and 3 bases for J; bases not matched to a gene: 1. CDR3 nucleotide sequence: TGCAGCGTTGAAGAGGGGACTAGCGGCTACGAGCAGTACTTC. Protein product: CSVEEGTSGYEQYF.

The chain links TRBV28 to TRBJ2-1; 8 nucleotides align to TRBD1. The CDR3 is 13 residues long. Germline CDR1 is MDHEN and CDR2 is SYDVKM. The J segment lost 4 bases and the V segment lost 8 bases, leaving 4 bases of the junction unmatched. As DNA, the CDR3 is TGTGCCAGCTCGGGACAGGCTTACAATGAGCAGTTCTTC. This codes for CASSGQAYNEQFF.

This chain joins TRBV2 and TRBJ2-3, with TRBD1 matching 7 bases. This CDR3 is 14 amino acids long. The germline gives CDR1 SNHLY, CDR2 FYNNEI. With 4 bases clipped from V and 0 bases from J, the junction kept 1 base outside the gene matches. CDR3 in amino acids: CASSAQGSTDTQYF. DNA for the CDR3: TGTGCCAGCAGTGCACAGGGGAGCACAGATACGCAGTATTTT.

A word on this clone: A junction end diverges from the germline sequence, so it may reflect a read error. The chain recombines TRBV7-7 with TRBJ1-1; no clear D gene. Germline V gives CDR1 SSHAT, CDR2 FNYEAQ (reference sequence). This CDR3 comprises 13 residues. In DNA, the CDR3 is TGTGCTAGCAGCCCAGAGGTGGGGACTGAAGCTTTCTTT. This codes for CASSPEVGTEAFF.

Only one count was recorded for this clone. J is TRBJ1-5 and V is TRBV19; no reliable D call. Germline CDR1 reads LNHDA; CDR2 reads SQIVND (reference sequence). Deletions cut 3 bases from V and 0 bases from J, with 9 bases between. The CDR3 spans 15 residues. This CDR3 reads CASSILGISNQPQHF. CDR3 DNA: TGTGCCAGTAGTATCTTAGGGATTAGCAATCAGCCCCAGCATTTT. Based on the CDR3 plus reference TRBV19 and TRBJ1-5, the full variable domain is DGGITQSPKYLFRKEGQNVTLSCEQNLNHDAMYWYRQDPGQGLRLIYYSQIVNDFQKGDIAEGYSVSREKKESFPLTVTSAQKNPTAFYLCASSILGISNQPQHFGDGTRLSIL.

In DNA, the CDR3 is TGTGCCAGCAGCGAAATTCAAGGAAGGGGTTCACCCCTCCACTTT. It codes for CASSEIQGRGSPLHF. The genes are TRBV11-2 and TRBJ1-6; TRBD1 is a possible D gene (5 bases). This CDR3 is 15 amino acids long. In germline, CDR1 is SGHAT, CDR2 FQNNGV. V lost 5 bases, J lost 9 bases, and 17 bases lay in between.

The chain carries TRBV30 and TRBJ2-5; D gene unclear. From germline, CDR1 is GTSNPN and CDR2 SVGIG (reference sequence). Trimming cost V 1 base and J 1 base, with 7 bases left between them. The CDR3 is made up of 13 amino acids. The DNA of the CDR3 is TGTGCCTGGAGTGCTTGGCCCCAAGAGACCCAGTACTTC. It yields the protein CAWSAWPQETQYF.

This chain joins TRBV6-5 and TRBJ1-4, with D tentatively TRBD1 (5 bases). The CDR3 has 14 amino acids. The V end lost 2 bases, the J end lost 6 bases, and 10 bases lay between the germline ends. Germline values: CDR1 MNHEY, CDR2 SVGAGI. The CDR3 region has the DNA TGTGCCAGCAGTTACACAGGCACAGATGAAAAACTGTTTTTT. Its translation is CASSYTGTDEKLFF.

This clone is medium-sized within its sample. The chain carries TRBV29-1 and TRBJ2-2, with D maybe TRBD2 (5 bases). The germline CDR1 and CDR2 sequences are SQVTM and ANQGSEA. Trimming removed 5 bases from V and 8 bases from J, with 12 bases in between. This CDR3 contains 12 residues. The CDR3 loop is CSVSSPGGELFF. In DNA, the CDR3 is TGCAGCGTTTCCAGCCCGGGGGGGGAGCTGTTTTTT.

The V call is TRBV16, the J call TRBJ1-2, with D possibly TRBD1 on 5 matching bases. Germline CDR1 reads KGHSY; CDR2 reads FQNENV. Between the trimmed V and J ends, which lost 4 bases and 5 bases, there was a span of 14 bases. The CDR3 totals 14 residues. The DNA for the CDR3 is TGTGCCAGCAGCCTTTGGTCAGGGTATTATGGCTACACCTTC. It specifies CASSLWSGYYGYTF.

The rearrangement links TRBV11-3 to TRBJ1-1; D gene ambiguous. Germline V gives CDR1 SGHNT, CDR2 YENEEA. The CDR3 consists of 15 residues. Trimming shortened V by 5 bases and J by 1 base, and 14 bases separated the two germline ends. CDR3 amino acids: CASSPLSGRNTEAFF. Here the CDR3 DNA reads TGTGCCAGCAGCCCCTTGTCGGGCCGGAACACTGAAGCTTTCTTT.